A selection of T cell receptor beta chains follows, all from one sample in a study of blood T cells in healthy people across ages. TCRdb recomputed calls from the 5' RACE reads with MiXCR, one row per CDR3 protein. The table shows 910,000 or so distinct CDR3 sequences, with about 51% occurring only once. The material sequenced was blood. These receptors were obtained from a woman in her sixties or seventies in good health. The CDR3 runs from the conserved cysteine through the conserved F or W. The order of the fields is V gene, D gene, clone size, J gene, CDR3 DNA, CDR3 protein. D genes are given only for firm matches. The size field is filled for only some rows; it gives once, few, many or a size class.

>TRBV20-1|NA|NA|TRBJ1-5
TGCAGTGCTAGAGGCCGGAGGAGCAATCAGCCCCAGCATTTT
CSARGRRSNQPQHF
>TRBV9|NA|once|TRBJ2-7
TGTGCCAGCAGCGTAGAGGGGCGTACCCCTAATGAGCAGTACTTC
CASSVEGRTPNEQYF
>TRBV27|TRBD1|NA|TRBJ2-4
TGTGCCAGCAGTTGGAAAGTCCGGGACAGATCGATTCGGGTAGCCCAGTACTTC
CASSWKVRDRSIRVAQYF
>TRBV11-2|NA|NA|TRBJ2-6
TGTGCCAGCAGCAACAATCCCGGGGCCAACGTCCTGACTTTC
CASSNNPGANVLTF
>TRBV2|NA|NA|TRBJ2-7
TGTGCCAGCAGCGAACGTAGCGAGCAGTACTTC
CASSERSEQYF
>TRBV7-2|TRBD1|NA|TRBJ2-4
TGTGCCAGCACTAACAGGGGTGACATTCAGTACTTC
CASTNRGDIQYF
>TRBV15|TRBD1|NA|TRBJ1-4
TGTGCCACCAGCAGTCGACAGGGGGCGAGTGAAAAACTGTTTTTT
CATSSRQGASEKLFF
>TRBV7-8|TRBD1|few|TRBJ2-7
TGTGCCAGCAGCTTTAGGGACAGGGGGCCCGGGTTTGGCGAGCAGTACTTC
CASSFRDRGPGFGEQYF
>TRBV7-2|NA|few|TRBJ2-3
TGTGCCAGCAGCTCGCTACGGGAGCCAGATACGCAGTATTTT
CASSSLREPDTQYF
>TRBV24-1|TRBD2|NA|TRBJ2-3
TGTGCCACCAGTGATTTCCCCCGGACTGGCGGGAGAGGAAGCACAGATACGCAGTATTTT
CATSDFPRTGGRGSTDTQYF
>TRBV7-9|NA|NA|TRBJ2-1
TGTGCCAGCAGCATGGCGGGGGCGCGTCACAATGAGCAGTTCTTC
CASSMAGARHNEQFF
>TRBV9|NA|once|TRBJ2-7
TGTGCCAGCAGCGCCGGGACGACCTACAATGAGCAGTACTTC
CASSAGTTYNEQYF
>TRBV20-1|NA|few|TRBJ2-7
TGCAGTGCTATCCGGGACGGAGCCTACGAGCAGTACTTC
CSAIRDGAYEQYF
>TRBV7-8|TRBD2|NA|TRBJ2-7
TGTGCCAGCGGCTACATGGGACTAGCGGGAGCTGAAGGCTACGAGCAGTACTTC
CASGYMGLAGAEGYEQYF
>TRBV20-1|TRBD1|NA|TRBJ2-1
TGCAGTGTGTGGACAGGGAGGCTCAATGAGCAGTTCTTC
CSVWTGRLNEQFF
>TRBV4-1|TRBD2|few|TRBJ2-1
TGCGCCAGCAGCCAAGAAGACAGACTAGCGGGAGGGCCTGGGCCCTACAATGAGCAGTTCTTC
CASSQEDRLAGGPGPYNEQFF